This T cell receptor (beta chain) was obtained from a study of shared clonotypes between healthy human individuals. Study at large: The study used three CD4 naive, three CD4 memory, two CD8 naive and one CD8 memory plate per donor.

Produced via immunoSEQ multiplex PCR; TCRdb's table is partial and in-frame only. The repertoire holds approximately 2.5 million clones, over 85% seen once, with 0.35% to 0.45% in the top ten. V dropped 1 base and J dropped 1 base, with 4 bases sitting between them. The germline CDR1 and CDR2 sequences are GTSNPN and SVGIG (reference sequence). The CDR3 length is 13 residues. General study points: What naive subsets generally showed was a larger estimated richness than memory subsets showed.

As for this clone: Antigen unknown. Other DNA sequences in the sample encode the same CDR3.

The sequence derives from a man between 18 and 35 years old in good health. Some clones in this sample may be carry-over from other donors' samples. The sample was naive CD4+ T cells from PBMCs. The subset was: CD45RA+ positively selected. The chain recombines TRBV30 with TRBJ2-2; D remains ambiguous. The CDR3 loop reads CAWSAQNTGELFF. CDR3 nucleotide sequence: TGTGCCTGGAGTGCACAGAACACCGGGGAGCTGTTTTTT.